These T cell receptor beta chains were read from a single sample in a study of T cells in localized non-small cell lung cancer. Data came from immunoSEQ multiplex PCR; TCRdb stores just in-frame clones and leaves some out. Among fewer than 45,000 clones listed, around nine tenths were seen once. The sequencing here drew on peripheral blood, taken before any cancer treatment. The source is a female donor at least 60 years old with stage I squamous cell lung carcinoma. CDR3s include the opening cysteine and the closing phenylalanine or tryptophan. Fields, in order: V gene, clone size, J gene, CDR3 protein. Clone sizes are given selectively: once, few, many, or a class where the clone is expanded.

V: TRBV15; size: .; J: TRBJ1-2; CDR3: CATSRDGGRDLNYGYTF
V: TRBV7-9; size: .; J: TRBJ2-5; CDR3: CASSPQTSGSRETQYF
V: TRBV5-1; size: .; J: TRBJ2-2; CDR3: CASSRETGLTANTGELFF
V: TRBV7-9; size: .; J: TRBJ1-4; CDR3: CASSPMWAAEEKLFF
V: TRBV25-1; size: once; J: TRBJ1-3; CDR3: CATTIGSGNTIYF
V: TRBV5-8; size: .; J: TRBJ1-2; CDR3: CASSLEGTIYGYTF
V: TRBV9; size: .; J: TRBJ2-2; CDR3: CASSTSGRPGELFF
V: TRBV14; size: .; J: TRBJ2-5; CDR3: CASSLYGETQYF
V: TRBV5-1; size: .; J: TRBJ2-7; CDR3: CASSLVGGGFYEQYF
V: TRBV5-1; size: .; J: TRBJ2-3; CDR3: CASSLVGTGSDTQYF
V: TRBV6-6; size: .; J: TRBJ1-5; CDR3: CATEGTGLQPQHF
V: TRBV9; size: once; J: TRBJ2-1; CDR3: CASSRTSGSPYNEQFF
V: TRBV30; size: .; J: TRBJ1-2; CDR3: CACSGGNYGYTF
V: TRBV5-1; size: .; J: TRBJ2-3; CDR3: CASSLEATDTQYF
V: TRBV5-5; size: .; J: TRBJ2-5; CDR3: CASRTGLRYETQYF
V: TRBV18; size: .; J: TRBJ2-5; CDR3: CASSPPGLAKRETQYF
V: TRBV9; size: .; J: TRBJ2-7; CDR3: CASSSRSLGEQYF
V: TRBV20-1; size: .; J: TRBJ1-5; CDR3: CSARLGQPQHF
V: TRBV20-1; size: .; J: TRBJ1-2; CDR3: CSERDLSGYTF
V: TRBV4-3; size: .; J: TRBJ2-1; CDR3: CASSPLTSGRGEQFF
V: TRBV9; size: .; J: TRBJ2-2; CDR3: CASSPTGGIGWTGELFF
V: TRBV7-2; size: few; J: TRBJ1-2; CDR3: CASSSRGTNYGYTF